These 9 T cell receptor beta chains originate from one sample sequenced in a study of chemoradiotherapy in HPV16-positive cancers. Profiling relied on immunoSEQ multiplex PCR, and the TCRdb table lists in-frame clones only, not all of them. The sample carries roughly 5,700 clones, 91% recorded once. The specimen was blood, collected from a patient who underwent chemoradiotherapy. The receptors shown here come from a human donor with HPV-associated anogenital cancer.

V gene TRBV7-2 combines with J gene TRBJ1-2, with 8 bases matching TRBD1. The CDR3 is 14 residues long. Germline V gene data show CDR1 as SGHTA and CDR2 as FQGNSA. V shed 5 bases and J 8 bases; nucleotides not matched to a gene: 10. The CDR3 here is CASSPKADRDGYTF. The CDR3 bases are TGTGCCAGCAGCCCAAAGGCGGACAGGGACGGCTACACCTTC.

Only one count was recorded for this clone. This chain links TRBV11-2 with TRBJ1-1; D is unresolved. The V gene lost 2 bases and the J gene lost 8 bases, with 12 bases spanning the gap. Germline CDR1 reads SGHAT; CDR2 reads FQNNGV. The CDR3 has 13 residues. CDR3 residues: CASSLRARQEAFF. The CDR3 DNA is TGTGCCAGCAGCTTAAGGGCCAGACAAGAAGCTTTCTTT.

This clone appeared a few times. V gene TRBV19 combines with J gene TRBJ2-2; 7 positions match TRBD1. CDR1 and CDR2 from the germline V gene are LNHDA and SQIVND (reference sequence). V was pared by 3 bases and J by 0 bases, with 7 bases of the junction left unmatched. The CDR3 is made up of 17 amino acids. The CDR3 DNA sequence: TGTGCCAGTAGTATCCCTGGACAGGCGTCGAACACCGGGGAGCTGTTTTTT. It specifies CASSIPGQASNTGELFF. Drawing the rest from reference TRBV19 and TRBJ2-2, the complete variable domain is DGGITQSPKYLFRKEGQNVTLSCEQNLNHDAMYWYRQDPGQGLRLIYYSQIVNDFQKGDIAEGYSVSREKKESFPLTVTSAQKNPTAFYLCASSIPGQASNTGELFFGEGSRLTVL.

The genes are TRBV5-1 and TRBJ1-1, with 8 bases fitting TRBD1. V shed 4 bases, J shed 4 bases, and the junction held 6 bases outside the gene matches. This CDR3 contains 14 residues. The germline V gene encodes CDR1 SGHRS and CDR2 YFSETQ. In DNA form, the CDR3 reads TGCGCCAGCAGCCGTGACAGGGGAAGCACTGAAGCTTTCTTT. The encoded protein is CASSRDRGSTEAFF.

The rearrangement links TRBV9 to TRBJ1-3; no definite D call. The germline gives CDR1 SGDLS, CDR2 YYNGEE. This CDR3 region has 16 residues. Trimming took off 0 bases at V and 1 base at J, with 11 bases between the two ends. CDR3 sequence: CASSVAVAVSGNTIYF. In DNA form, the CDR3 reads TGTGCCAGCAGCGTAGCTGTGGCAGTTTCTGGAAACACCATATATTTT.

This clone appeared a single time. The V and J genes are TRBV11-2 and TRBJ2-3; D gene unclear. Germline CDR1 SGHAT, CDR2 FQNNGV. V gave up 4 bases and J gave up 6 bases, with 5 bases separating them. The CDR3 has 11 amino acids. This CDR3 reads CASSYRDTQYF. CDR3 bases: TGTGCCAGCAGCTATAGGGATACGCAGTATTTT.

The chain joins TRBV11-3 to TRBJ2-1; D might be TRBD2 (5 bases). With 5 bases removed from V and 10 bases from J, the gap between germline ends came to 15 bases. CDR3 length: 13 amino acids. Germline CDR1 SGHNT, CDR2 YENEEA. The CDR3 reads CASSPRTPSEQFF. The CDR3 nucleotides are TGTGCCAGCAGCCCCAGGACTCCCTCGGAGCAGTTCTTC.

This sequence joins TRBV7-9 and TRBJ1-2; the D is unclear. This CDR3 is 13 amino acids long. Germline V CDR1 and CDR2: SEHNR, FQNEAQ (reference sequence). The V gene lost 1 base and the J gene lost 7 bases, with 10 bases spanning the gap. In DNA form, the CDR3 reads TGTGCCAGCAGCTTAGAGGCGGTAGGTGGCTACACCTTC. Encoded protein: CASSLEAVGGYTF.

CDR3 nucleotide sequence: TGCAGCGTTGGCCAGAGCACAGATACGCAGTATTTT. It codes for CSVGQSTDTQYF. The rearrangement uses TRBV29-1 and TRBJ2-3, with D hard to call. Germline loops: CDR1 SQVTM, CDR2 ANQGSEA. CDR3 length: 12 residues. Trimming pared 4 bases from V and 0 bases from J, leaving 5 bases between.